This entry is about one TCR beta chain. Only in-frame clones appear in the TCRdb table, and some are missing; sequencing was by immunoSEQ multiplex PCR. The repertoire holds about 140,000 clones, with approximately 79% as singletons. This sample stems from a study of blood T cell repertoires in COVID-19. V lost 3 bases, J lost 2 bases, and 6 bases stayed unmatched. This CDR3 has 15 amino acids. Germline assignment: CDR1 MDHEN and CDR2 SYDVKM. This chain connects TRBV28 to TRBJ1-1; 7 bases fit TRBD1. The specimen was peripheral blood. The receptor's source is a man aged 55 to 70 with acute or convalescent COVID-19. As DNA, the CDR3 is TGTGCCAGCAGTTTTAACAGGGGCCCTAACACTGAAGCTTTCTTT. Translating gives CASSFNRGPNTEAFF.